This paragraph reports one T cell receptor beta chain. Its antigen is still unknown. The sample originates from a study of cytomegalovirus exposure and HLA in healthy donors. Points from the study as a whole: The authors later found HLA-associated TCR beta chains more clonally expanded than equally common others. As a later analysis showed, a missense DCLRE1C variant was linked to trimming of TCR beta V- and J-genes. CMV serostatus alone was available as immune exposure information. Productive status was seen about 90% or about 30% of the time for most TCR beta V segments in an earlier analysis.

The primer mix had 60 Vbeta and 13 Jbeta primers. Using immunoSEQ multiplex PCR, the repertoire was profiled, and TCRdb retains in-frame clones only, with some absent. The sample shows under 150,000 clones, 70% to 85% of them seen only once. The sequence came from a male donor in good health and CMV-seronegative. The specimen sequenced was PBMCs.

In nucleotides, the CDR3 is TGTGCCAGCAGGGAAGGGGGCGGTGGCTACACCTTC. Translating it yields CASREGGGGYTF. V is TRBV6-6 and J is TRBJ1-2; 7 nucleotides line up with TRBD1. CDR1 and CDR2 from the germline V gene are MNHNY and SVGAGI (reference sequence). The CDR3 runs to 12 residues. The trim removed 6 bases at V and 7 bases at J, leaving 5 bases unmatched.